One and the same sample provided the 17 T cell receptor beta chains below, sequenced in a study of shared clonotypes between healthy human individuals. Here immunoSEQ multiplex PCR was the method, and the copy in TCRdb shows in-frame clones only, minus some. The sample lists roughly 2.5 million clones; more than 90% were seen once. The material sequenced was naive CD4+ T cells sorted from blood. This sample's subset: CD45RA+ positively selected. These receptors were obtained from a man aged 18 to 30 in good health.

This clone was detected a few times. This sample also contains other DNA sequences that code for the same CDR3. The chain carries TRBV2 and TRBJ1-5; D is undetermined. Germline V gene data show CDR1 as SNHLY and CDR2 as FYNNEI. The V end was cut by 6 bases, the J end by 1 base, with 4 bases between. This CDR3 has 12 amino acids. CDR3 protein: CASSGSNQPQHF. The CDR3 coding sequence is TGTGCCAGCAGCGGGAGCAATCAGCCCCAGCATTTT.

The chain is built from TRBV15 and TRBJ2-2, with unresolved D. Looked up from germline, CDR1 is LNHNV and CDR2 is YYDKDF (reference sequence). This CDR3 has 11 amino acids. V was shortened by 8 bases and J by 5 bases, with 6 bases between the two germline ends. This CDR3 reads CATYETGELFF. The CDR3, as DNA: TGTGCCACCTACGAGACCGGGGAGCTGTTTTTT.

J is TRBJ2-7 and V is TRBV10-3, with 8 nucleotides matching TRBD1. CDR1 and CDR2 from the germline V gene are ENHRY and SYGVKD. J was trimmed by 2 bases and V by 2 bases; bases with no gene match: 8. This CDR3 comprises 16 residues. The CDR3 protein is CAISEIADRVPYEQYF. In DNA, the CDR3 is TGTGCCATCAGTGAGATAGCGGACAGGGTCCCCTACGAGCAGTACTTC.

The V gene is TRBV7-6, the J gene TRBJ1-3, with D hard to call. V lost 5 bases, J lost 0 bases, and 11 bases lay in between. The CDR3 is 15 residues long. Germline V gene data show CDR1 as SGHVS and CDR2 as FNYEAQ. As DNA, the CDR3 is TGTGCCAGCAGCGGCCGAGGTGGCTCTGGAAACACCATATATTTT. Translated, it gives CASSGRGGSGNTIYF.

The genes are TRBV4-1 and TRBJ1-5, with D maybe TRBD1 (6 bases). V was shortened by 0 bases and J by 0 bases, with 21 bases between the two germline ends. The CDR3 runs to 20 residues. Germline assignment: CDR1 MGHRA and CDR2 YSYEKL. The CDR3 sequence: CASSQDLGRGRTYSNQPQHF. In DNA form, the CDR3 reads TGCGCCAGCAGCCAAGATTTGGGCAGGGGACGAACATATAGCAATCAGCCCCAGCATTTT.

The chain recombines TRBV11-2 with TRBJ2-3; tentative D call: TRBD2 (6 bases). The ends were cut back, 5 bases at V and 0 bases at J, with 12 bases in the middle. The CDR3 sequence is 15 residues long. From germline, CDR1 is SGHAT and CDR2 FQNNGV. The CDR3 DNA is TGTGCCAGCAGCCGGGACTTACCCAGCACAGATACGCAGTATTTT. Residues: CASSRDLPSTDTQYF.

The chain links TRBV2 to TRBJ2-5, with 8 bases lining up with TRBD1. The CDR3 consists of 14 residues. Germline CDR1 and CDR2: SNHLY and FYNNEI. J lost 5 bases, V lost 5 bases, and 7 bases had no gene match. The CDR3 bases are TGTGCCAGCAGTCAGGACAGGGTTCAGGAGACCCAGTACTTC. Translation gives CASSQDRVQETQYF.

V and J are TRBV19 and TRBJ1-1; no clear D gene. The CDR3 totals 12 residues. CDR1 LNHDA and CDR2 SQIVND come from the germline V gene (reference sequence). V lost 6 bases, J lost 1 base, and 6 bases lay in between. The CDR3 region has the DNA TGTGCCAGTAGCGACGAGAACACTGAAGCTTTCTTT. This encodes CASSDENTEAFF.

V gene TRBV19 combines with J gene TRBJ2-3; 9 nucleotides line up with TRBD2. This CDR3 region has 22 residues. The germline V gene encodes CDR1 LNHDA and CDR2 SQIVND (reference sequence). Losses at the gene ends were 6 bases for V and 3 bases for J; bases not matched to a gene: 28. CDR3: CASSPWDFGPNLREGQTDTQYF. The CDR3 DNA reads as TGTGCCAGTAGCCCCTGGGATTTCGGTCCGAATTTGCGGGAGGGCCAGACAGATACGCAGTATTTT. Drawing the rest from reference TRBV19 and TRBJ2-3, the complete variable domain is DGGITQSPKYLFRKEGQNVTLSCEQNLNHDAMYWYRQDPGQGLRLIYYSQIVNDFQKGDIAEGYSVSREKKESFPLTVTSAQKNPTAFYLCASSPWDFGPNLREGQTDTQYFGPGTRLTVL.

CDR3 DNA sequence: TGCGCCAGCAGCTTCATGAACACTGAAGCTTTCTTT. Amino acids: CASSFMNTEAFF. This chain joins TRBV5-1 and TRBJ1-1; D uncertain. The V end lost 2 bases, the J end lost 0 bases, and 2 bases lay between the germline ends. The germline V gene has CDR1 SGHRS and CDR2 YFSETQ. This CDR3 comprises 12 residues.

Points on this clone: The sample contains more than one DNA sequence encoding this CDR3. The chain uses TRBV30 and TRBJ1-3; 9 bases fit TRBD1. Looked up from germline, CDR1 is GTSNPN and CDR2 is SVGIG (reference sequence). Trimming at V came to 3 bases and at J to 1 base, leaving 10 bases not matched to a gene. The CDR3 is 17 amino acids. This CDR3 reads CAWRTLPGQGSGNTIYF. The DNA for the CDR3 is TGTGCCTGGAGGACTCTCCCGGGACAGGGATCTGGAAACACCATATATTTT.

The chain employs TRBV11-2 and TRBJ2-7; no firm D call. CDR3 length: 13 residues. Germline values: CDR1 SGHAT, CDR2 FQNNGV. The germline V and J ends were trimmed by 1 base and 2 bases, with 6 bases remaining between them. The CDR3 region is CASSLGEAYEQYF. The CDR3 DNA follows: TGTGCCAGCAGCTTAGGTGAGGCCTACGAGCAGTACTTC.

The chain's CDR3 is CSVETSGYNEQFF. CDR3 nucleotides: TGCAGCGTTGAAACTAGCGGTTACAATGAGCAGTTCTTC. J is TRBJ2-1 and V is TRBV29-1, with TRBD2 matching 8 bases. The ends lost 2 bases at V and 4 bases at J; junction bases unmatched: 1. CDR3 length: 13 amino acids. Germline loops: CDR1 SQVTM, CDR2 ANQGSEA.

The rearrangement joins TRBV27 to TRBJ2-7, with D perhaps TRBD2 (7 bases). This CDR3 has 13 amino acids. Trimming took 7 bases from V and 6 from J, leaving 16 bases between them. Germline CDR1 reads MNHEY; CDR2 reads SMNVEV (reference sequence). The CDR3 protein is CASMPWGGLEQYF. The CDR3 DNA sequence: TGTGCCAGCATGCCCTGGGGGGGGCTCGAGCAGTACTTC.

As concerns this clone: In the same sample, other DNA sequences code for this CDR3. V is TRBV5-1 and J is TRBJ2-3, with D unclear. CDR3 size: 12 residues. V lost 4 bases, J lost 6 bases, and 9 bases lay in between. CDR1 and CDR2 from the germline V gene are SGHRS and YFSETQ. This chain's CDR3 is CASSRPGDTQYF. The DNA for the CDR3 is TGCGCCAGCAGCCGCCCCGGTGATACGCAGTATTTT. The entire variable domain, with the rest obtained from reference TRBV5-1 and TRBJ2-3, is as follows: KAGVTQTPRYLIKTRGQQVTLSCSPISGHRSVSWYQQTPGQGLQFLFEYFSETQRNKGNFPGRFSGRQFSNSRSEMNVSTLELGDSALYLCASSRPGDTQYFGPGTRLTVL.

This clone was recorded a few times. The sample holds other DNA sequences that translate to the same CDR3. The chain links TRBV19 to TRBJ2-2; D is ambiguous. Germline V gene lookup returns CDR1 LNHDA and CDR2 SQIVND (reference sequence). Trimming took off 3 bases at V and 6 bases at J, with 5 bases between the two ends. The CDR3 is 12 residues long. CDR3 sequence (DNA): TGTGCCAGTAGTATTGGGCCCGGGGAGCTGTTTTTT. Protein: CASSIGPGELFF.

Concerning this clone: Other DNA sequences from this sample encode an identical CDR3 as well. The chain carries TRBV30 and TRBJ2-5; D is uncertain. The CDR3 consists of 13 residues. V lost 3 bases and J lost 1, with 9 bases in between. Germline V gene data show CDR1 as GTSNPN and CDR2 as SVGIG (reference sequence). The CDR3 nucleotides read TGTGCCTGGAGCGGTGGGCCCCAAGAGACCCAGTACTTC. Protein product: CAWSGGPQETQYF.